This T cell receptor beta chain was sequenced for a study of shared clonotypes between healthy human individuals. Study in general: CD4 naive and memory got three plates each, CD8 naive two, CD8 memory one. Study conclusions and caveats: In contrast to clonotypes shared by all four donors, non-shared clonotypes had lower generation probabilities.

Remarks on this clone: Its antigen is unidentified.

Positively selected for CCR7, the CD45RO-negative cells used as naive CD8 cells excluded terminally differentiated effector memory CD45RA+ cells. Trimming pared 4 bases from V and 6 bases from J, leaving 13 bases between. CDR3 length equals 13 residues. Germline CDR1 is SGHTS and CDR2 is YDEGEE. Method: immunoSEQ multiplex PCR; TCRdb's copy keeps in-frame clones and lacks some. The sample consists of more than 2 million clones, around 93% of them appearing once. The chain is built from TRBV5-8 and TRBJ2-5; the D gene is possibly TRBD1 (7 bases). The specimen sequenced was naive CD8+ T cells from PBMCs. The receptor was isolated from a man aged 18 to 29 in good health. Some clones in this sample may be carry-over from other donors' samples. The CDR3 is CASSRQGGKTQYF. As DNA, the CDR3 is TGTGCCAGCAGCCGACAGGGAGGAAAGACCCAGTACTTC.